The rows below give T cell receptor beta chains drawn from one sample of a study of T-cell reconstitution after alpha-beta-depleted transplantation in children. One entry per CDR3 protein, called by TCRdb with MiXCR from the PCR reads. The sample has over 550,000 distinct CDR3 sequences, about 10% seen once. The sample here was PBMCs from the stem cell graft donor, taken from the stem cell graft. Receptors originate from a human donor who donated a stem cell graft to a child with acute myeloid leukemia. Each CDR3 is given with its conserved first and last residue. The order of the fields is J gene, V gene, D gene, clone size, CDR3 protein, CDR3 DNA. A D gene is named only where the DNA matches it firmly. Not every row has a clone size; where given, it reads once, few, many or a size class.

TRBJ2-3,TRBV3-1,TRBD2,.,CASSPTGGNTQYF,TGTGCCAGCAGCCCTACGGGGGGAAATACGCAGTATTTT
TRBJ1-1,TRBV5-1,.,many,CASSLGPTQNTEAFF,TGCGCCAGCAGCTTGGGACCAACCCAGAACACTGAAGCTTTCTTT
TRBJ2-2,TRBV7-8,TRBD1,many,CASSLRGKTGELFF,TGTGCCAGCAGCCTCAGGGGGAAAACCGGGGAGCTGTTTTTT
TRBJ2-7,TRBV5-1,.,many,CASSLGGGKGYEQYF,TGCGCCAGCAGCTTGGGAGGCGGGAAGGGCTACGAGCAGTACTTC
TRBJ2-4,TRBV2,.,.,CASSGYGPYGNIQYF,TGTGCCAGCAGTGGGTACGGCCCCTACGGGAACATTCAGTACTTC
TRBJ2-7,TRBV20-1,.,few,CSARATSYEQYF,TGCAGTGCTAGAGCCACTTCCTACGAGCAGTACTTC
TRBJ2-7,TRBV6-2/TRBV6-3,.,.,CASSIPKEQYF,TGTGCCAGCAGTATCCCGAAAGAGCAGTACTTC
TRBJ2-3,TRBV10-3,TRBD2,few,CAISESKTSGRPDTQYF,TGTGCCATCAGTGAGTCGAAGACTAGCGGGAGACCCGATACGCAGTATTTT
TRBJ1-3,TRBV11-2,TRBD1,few,CASSSQAGTGASGNTIYF,TGTGCCAGCAGCTCGCAAGCGGGGACAGGGGCCTCTGGAAACACCATATATTTT
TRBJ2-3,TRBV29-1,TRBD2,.,CSVPGLAATDTQYF,TGCAGCGTTCCGGGACTAGCGGCCACGGATACGCAGTATTTT
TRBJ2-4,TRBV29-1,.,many,CSVGGAEQDENIQYF,TGCAGCGTTGGTGGGGCCGAACAGGACGAAAACATTCAGTACTTC
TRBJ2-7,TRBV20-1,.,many,CSATGRGYEQYF,TGCAGTGCCACAGGGAGGGGCTACGAGCAGTACTTC
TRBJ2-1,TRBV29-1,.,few,CSTRTANNEQFF,TGCAGCACTCGGACAGCGAACAATGAGCAGTTCTTC
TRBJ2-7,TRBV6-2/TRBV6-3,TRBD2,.,CASSYSGLAGGRSGSYEQYF,TGTGCCAGCAGTTACTCGGGACTAGCGGGAGGGCGCAGCGGCTCCTACGAGCAGTACTTC
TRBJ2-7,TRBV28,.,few,CASSLFRESSYEQYF,TGTGCCAGCAGTTTATTTCGGGAGAGCTCCTACGAGCAGTACTTC
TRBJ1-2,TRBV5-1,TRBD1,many,CASSIGQASYGYTF,TGCGCCAGCAGCATCGGACAGGCCTCCTATGGCTACACCTTC
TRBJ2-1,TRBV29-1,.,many,CSGGWGNNEQFF,TGCAGCGGGGGGTGGGGAAACAATGAGCAGTTCTTC
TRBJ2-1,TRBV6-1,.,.,CASLPAGQQRYNEQFF,TGTGCCAGCTTACCCGCGGGACAGCAAAGATACAATGAGCAGTTCTTC
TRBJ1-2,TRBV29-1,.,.,CSVEASGQSNYGYTF,TGCAGCGTTGAAGCCTCAGGACAGAGCAACTATGGCTACACCTTC
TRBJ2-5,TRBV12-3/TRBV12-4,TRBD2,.,CASSLSLGEGEKTQYF,TGTGCCAGCAGTTTAAGCCTGGGGGAGGGAGAAAAGACCCAGTACTTC